This TCR beta chain was found in a study of T cell repertoires in cytomegalovirus infection. About the study: Both CMV infection and a matching HLA type were indicated by public TCR beta signatures.

Study-level points and caveats: Of the TCR beta families, the public ones yielded a cumulative frequency that identified carriers of CMV plus the relevant HLA. There were HLA-C-restricted CMV-specific TCR beta clonotypes dominating the ex vivo response.

V lost 5 bases and J lost 4, with 17 bases in between. CDR3 length: 16 amino acids. The germline V gene encodes CDR1 SGHTA and CDR2 FQGNSA. This clonotype was seen many times. Antigen: not known. TCRdb reprocessed the reads with MiXCR, giving one entry per CDR3 protein. In the table there are some 300,000 distinct CDR3 sequences, around 9.1% of which are singletons. The sequence came from a human donor in good health (CMV status not recorded). Some clones in this sample may be carry-over from other donors' samples. The sample comprised PBMCs. The rearrangement uses TRBV7-2 and TRBJ2-2, with unresolved D. CDR3: CASSQTTASGTGELFF. The CDR3 DNA sequence: TGTGCCAGCAGCCAAACGACCGCGAGTGGCACCGGGGAGCTGTTTTTT.